This TCR beta chain stems from a study of regulatory T cells in long-lasting Graves disease. TCR beta libraries were built with iRepertoire HTBI primers and Arm-PCR of CDR3 regions. Via MiXCR, TCRdb re-called the multiplex PCR reads, giving one row per CDR3 protein. The sample lists some 220,000 distinct CDR3 sequences, approximately 19% seen once, with around 11% in the top ten. This clonotype appeared many times. V dropped 0 bases and J dropped 0; count of bases not matched to a gene: 5. This CDR3 region has 16 residues. Noted time point: newly diagnosed GD, antithyroid drugs for less than 3 months. PBMCs provided the RNA from which the TCR library was made. In addition, the sample was reused for a study of T cells in Graves' hyperthyroidism and ophthalmopathy.

This sequence joins TRBV12-3 or TRBV12-4 and TRBJ2-7, with 7 nucleotides matching TRBD1. Sequences were derived from peripheral blood mononuclear cells (PBMCs), sampled at new diagnosis, from a patient treated with antithyroid drugs. The sequence was collected from a woman between 25 and 40 years old with Graves disease. The CDR3 loop is CASSLAGAGGSYEQYF. The CDR3 nucleotides read TGTGCCAGCAGTTTAGCGGGGGCAGGGGGCTCCTACGAGCAGTACTTC.